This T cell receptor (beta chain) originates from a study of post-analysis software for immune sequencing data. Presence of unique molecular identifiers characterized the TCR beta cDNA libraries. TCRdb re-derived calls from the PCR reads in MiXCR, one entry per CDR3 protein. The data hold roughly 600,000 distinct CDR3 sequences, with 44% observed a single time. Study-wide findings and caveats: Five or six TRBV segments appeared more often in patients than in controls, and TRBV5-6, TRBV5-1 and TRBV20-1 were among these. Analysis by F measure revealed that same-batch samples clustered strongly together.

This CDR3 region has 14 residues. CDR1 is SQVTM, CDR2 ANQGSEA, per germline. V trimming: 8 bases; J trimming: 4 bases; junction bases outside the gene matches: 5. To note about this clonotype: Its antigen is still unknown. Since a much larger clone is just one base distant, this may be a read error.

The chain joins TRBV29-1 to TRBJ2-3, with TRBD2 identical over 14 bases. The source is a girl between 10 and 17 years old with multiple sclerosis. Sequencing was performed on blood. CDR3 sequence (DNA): TGCAGCATCGCGACTAGCGGGAGGGCAGATACGCAGTATTTT. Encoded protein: CSIATSGRADTQYF.